Included here is one TCR beta chain sequence, with context. Assay used: immunoSEQ multiplex PCR; TCRdb lists only in-frame clones, some missing. The repertoire includes just over 6,500 clones, approximately 85% of them detected once, and approximately 4.8% sits in the top ten. The data belong to a study of immune evolution from preneoplasia to lung adenocarcinoma. Germline V CDR1 and CDR2: SGHAT, FQNNGV. Losses at the gene ends were 5 bases for V and 3 bases for J; bases not matched to a gene: 13. The CDR3 has 18 amino acids. The chain employs TRBV11-2 and TRBJ2-7; 13 bases are a match to TRBD2. Sequenced sample: FFPE invasive lung adenocarcinoma tissue. This TCR came from a person aged 50-75 years with lung adenocarcinoma. This CDR3 reads CASSPRRGGTSGVYEQYF. The CDR3 DNA reads TGTGCCAGCAGCCCTAGGCGGGGGGGGACTAGCGGGGTCTACGAGCAGTACTTC.